The 25 T cell receptor beta chains below all came from one sample that was sequenced in a study of T cell repertoires in ileal Crohn's disease. Some clones are missing from TCRdb's copy, which holds only in-frame ones; the method was immunoSEQ multiplex PCR. The sample includes about 15,000 clones, around four fifths of them seen just once. The sample comprised ileal tissue. All receptors come from an adult with Crohn's disease.

This rearrangement joins TRBV5-8 to TRBJ1-5; D ambiguous. The ends were cut back, 0 bases at V and 0 bases at J, with 7 bases in the middle. This CDR3 has 15 amino acids. Germline V lookup: CDR1 SGHTS, CDR2 YDEGEE. CDR3 bases: TGTGCCAGCAGCTTGGACCGGGATAGCAATCAGCCCCAGCATTTT. It codes for CASSLDRDSNQPQHF.

The genes are TRBV6-5 and TRBJ2-1; 7 bases align to TRBD2. J lost 5 bases, V lost 2 bases, and 6 bases had no gene match. The CDR3 contains 15 residues. Germline V lookup: CDR1 MNHEY, CDR2 SVGAGI. CDR3 amino acids: CASSYGASGHNEQFF. CDR3 coding DNA: TGTGCCAGCAGTTACGGGGCTAGCGGTCACAATGAGCAGTTCTTC.

Regarding this clone: The DNA is omitted, as the CDR3 cannot be located on it reliably, and the CDR3 follows TCRdb's listing. This chain links TRBV20-1 with TRBJ1-2. The germline gives CDR1 DFQATT, CDR2 SNEGSKA (reference sequence). The CDR3 is 11 amino acids long, termini counted. The CDR3 region is CSASVAGGIHF.

A remark on this clone: Relative to the germline gene, one junction end is altered; a read error may explain this. The gene calls are TRBV14 and TRBJ2-1, with TRBD2 matching over 7 bases. The CDR3 spans 13 residues. Per germline, CDR1 SGHDN and CDR2 FVKESK. CDR3 bases: TGTGCCAGCAGCCAAATCCTGACTAGCTCGGTGATCTTC. Translation gives CASSQILTSSVIF.

This chain links TRBV9 with TRBJ2-1, with 11 positions matching TRBD2. V was pared by 0 bases and J by 6 bases, with 5 bases of the junction left unmatched. From germline, CDR1 is SGDLS and CDR2 YYNGEE. The CDR3 runs 16 residues. CDR3 in DNA: TGTGCCAGCAGCGTAGCCCTAGCGGGAGGCGTCAATGAGCAGTTCTTC. Its protein is CASSVALAGGVNEQFF.

CDR3 in amino acids: CASSLGTGKSGNTIYF. Written as DNA, the CDR3 is TGTGCCAGCAGCTTAGGGACAGGGAAATCTGGAAACACCATATATTTT. V is TRBV7-8 and J is TRBJ1-3; 8 nucleotides match TRBD1. Trimming cost V 1 base and J 1 base; bases outside gene matches: 3. CDR3 length equals 16 residues. Germline-derived CDR1 and CDR2 are SGHVS and FQNEAQ.

The chain recombines TRBV6-5 with TRBJ2-4; perhaps TRBD1 as D (6 bases). The V gene's germline CDR1 is MNHEY and CDR2 SVGAGI. The CDR3 loop spans 14 amino acids. V lost 5 bases to trimming and J lost 0 bases, with 8 bases between them. The CDR3: CASSGTIAKNIQYF. As DNA, the CDR3 is TGTGCCAGCAGTGGGACAATAGCCAAAAACATTCAGTACTTC.

The V and J genes are TRBV30 and TRBJ1-5, with D tentatively TRBD1 (6 bases). V lost 3 bases, J lost 1 base, and 10 bases lay in between. Germline V gives CDR1 GTSNPN, CDR2 SVGIG (reference sequence). The CDR3 length is 14 residues. CDR3 residues: CAWSGQLSNQPQHF. The DNA for the CDR3 is TGTGCCTGGAGCGGACAGTTGAGCAATCAGCCCCAGCATTTT.

The chain employs TRBV2 and TRBJ2-6, with no clear D. Trimming left V 6 bases short and J 0 bases short, with 9 bases between. In germline, CDR1 is SNHLY, CDR2 FYNNEI. The CDR3 has 15 residues. CDR3 sequence (DNA): TGTGCCAGCAGCATCGAGGTCTCTGGGGCCAACGTCCTGACTTTC. It codes for CASSIEVSGANVLTF.

This rearrangement joins TRBV30 to TRBJ1-5; the D gene is possibly TRBD1 (5 bases). Germline-derived CDR1 and CDR2 are GTSNPN and SVGIG (reference sequence). The CDR3 loop spans 13 amino acids. Trimming pared 0 bases from V and 6 bases from J, leaving 9 bases between. CDR3 sequence: CAWSVPQGQPQHF. The CDR3 nucleotides read TGTGCCTGGAGTGTACCCCAGGGTCAGCCCCAGCATTTT.

V gene TRBV27 combines with J gene TRBJ2-1, with D tentatively TRBD2 (6 bases). Germline assignment: CDR1 MNHEY and CDR2 SMNVEV (reference sequence). CDR3 length equals 15 residues. The germline V and J ends were trimmed by 3 bases and 0 bases, with 9 bases remaining between them. CDR3 sequence (DNA): TGTGCCAGCAGTTTGGTACTAGCCTCCTACAATGAGCAGTTCTTC. This codes for CASSLVLASYNEQFF.

V and J are TRBV5-4 and TRBJ2-7; D may be TRBD1 (6 bases). The length of the CDR3 is 14 residues. Germline assignment: CDR1 SGHNT and CDR2 YYREEE (reference sequence). V was shortened by 4 bases and J by 3 bases, with 14 bases between the two germline ends. The CDR3 DNA reads as TGTGCCAGCAGCCCCGCCGGACAGTACTACGAGCAGTACTTC. Translation: CASSPAGQYYEQYF.

In this sample, this clone turned up a few times. The chain links TRBV7-9 to TRBJ2-1; D remains unclear. The CDR3 is 16 residues long. V lost 5 bases, J lost 2 bases, and 16 bases lay in between. CDR1 SEHNR and CDR2 FQNEAQ come from the germline V gene (reference sequence). The CDR3 sequence is CASSPSLGLTYNEQFF. The CDR3, as DNA: TGTGCCAGCAGCCCGTCGCTGGGCCTCACCTACAATGAGCAGTTCTTC.

This clone appeared a few times. J is TRBJ1-3 and V is TRBV5-6, with D perhaps matching TRBD1 (6 bases). The germline CDR1 and CDR2 sequences are SGHDT and YYEEEE. This CDR3 contains 16 residues. Trimming took 5 bases from V and 3 from J, leaving 18 bases between them. This CDR3 is CASSFSLQGHGNTIYF. Written as DNA, the CDR3 is TGTGCCAGCAGTTTTTCCCTACAGGGTCATGGAAACACCATATATTTT.

For this clone: Other DNA sequences of this sample code for an identical CDR3. The chain links TRBV6-5 to TRBJ1-3; 9 bases map to TRBD1. Germline CDR1 is MNHEY and CDR2 is SVGAGI. V was clipped by 5 bases and J by 3 bases; unmatched bases: 5. This CDR3 spans 15 amino acids. The DNA for the CDR3 is TGTGCCAGCAGTCGGGACAGGGCCCTTGGAAACACCATATATTTT. Its translation is CASSRDRALGNTIYF.

The chain carries TRBV7-3 and TRBJ1-5, with 7 bases that match TRBD1. The trim removed 1 base at V and 0 bases at J, leaving 12 bases unmatched. CDR3 size: 19 residues. Germline V gene data show CDR1 as SGHTA and CDR2 as FQGTGA. The DNA of the CDR3 is TGTGCCAGCAGCTTAAACAAAGGGGGCGAGGGGGCTAGCAATCAGCCCCAGCATTTT. It encodes CASSLNKGGEGASNQPQHF. Together with reference TRBV7-3 and TRBJ1-5, the CDR3 gives the full variable domain: GAGVSQTPSNKVTEKGKYVELRCDPISGHTALYWYRQSLGQGPEFLIYFQGTGAADDSGLPNDRFFAVRPEGSVSTLKIQRTERGDSAVYLCASSLNKGGEGASNQPQHFGDGTRLSIL.

The table lists this clone with a few counts. The chain joins TRBV5-4 to TRBJ2-5; 8 nucleotides agree with TRBD1. This CDR3 is 14 amino acids long. Germline CDR1 is SGHNT and CDR2 is YYREEE (reference sequence). V shed 5 bases, J shed 1 base, and the junction held 4 bases outside the gene matches. The CDR3 DNA sequence: TGTGCCAGCAGACCTGGACAGGGCCAAGAGACCCAGTACTTC. It encodes CASRPGQGQETQYF.

This sequence joins TRBV5-4 and TRBJ2-3; 9 nucleotides agree with TRBD2. V lost 1 base, J lost 2 bases, and 11 bases stayed unmatched. This CDR3 spans 18 amino acids. Per the germline V gene, CDR1 is SGHNT and CDR2 is YYREEE (reference sequence). CDR3 residues: CASSLRGGGRATTDTQYF. In nucleotides, the CDR3 is TGTGCCAGCAGCTTGAGGGGCGGCGGGAGGGCCACCACAGATACGCAGTATTTT. The full variable domain, completed using reference TRBV5-4 and TRBJ2-3, is ETGVTQSPTHLIKTRGQQVTLRCSSQSGHNTVSWYQQALGQGPQFIFQYYREEENGRGNFPPRFSGLQFPNYSSELNVNALELDDSALYLCASSLRGGGRATTDTQYFGPGTRLTVL.

The rearrangement links TRBV30 to TRBJ2-5; TRBD2 aligns across 8 bases. After removal of 3 bases from V and 5 bases from J, the junction contained 11 bases not matched to a gene. This CDR3 has 15 residues. From germline, CDR1 is GTSNPN and CDR2 SVGIG (reference sequence). CDR3 sequence: CAWSVSGTPQETQYF. The CDR3 region has the DNA TGTGCCTGGAGCGTTAGCGGGACCCCTCAGGAGACCCAGTACTTC.

This chain connects TRBV11-2 to TRBJ2-7; 8 bases map to TRBD1. CDR1 and CDR2 (germline): SGHAT, FQNNGV. The trim removed 5 bases at V and 3 bases at J, leaving 9 bases unmatched. This CDR3 has 15 amino acids. The CDR3 DNA is TGTGCCAGCAGCCCCACCGGGACAGGCCACTACGAGCAGTACTTC. As protein: CASSPTGTGHYEQYF.

A few counts support this clone. The genes are TRBV11-2 and TRBJ2-7; 9 bases map to TRBD2. The trim removed 5 bases at V and 7 bases at J, leaving 9 bases unmatched. This CDR3 spans 14 amino acids. The germline V gene encodes CDR1 SGHAT and CDR2 FQNNGV. CDR3 loop: CASSPPGLAREQYF. CDR3 in DNA: TGTGCCAGCAGCCCACCGGGACTAGCAAGGGAGCAGTACTTC.

The CDR3 loop reads CAISPRGDTGELFF. In DNA form, the CDR3 reads TGTGCCATCAGTCCACGGGGGGACACCGGGGAGCTGTTTTTT. The rearrangement joins TRBV10-3 to TRBJ2-2, with 7 bases identical to TRBD2. The junction had 3 bases not matched to a gene; V was cut back by 5 bases and J by 3 bases. The CDR3 sequence is 14 residues long. From germline, CDR1 is ENHRY and CDR2 SYGVKD.

This clone was picked up one time. The chain links TRBV7-3 to TRBJ2-1, with 13 bases that match TRBD2. CDR3 length equals 15 residues. V was clipped by 5 bases and J by 8 bases; unmatched bases: 6. The V gene's germline CDR1 is SGHTA and CDR2 FQGTGA. The CDR3 sequence is CASSPGTSGTDEQFF. The CDR3 nucleotides read TGTGCCAGCAGCCCCGGGACTAGCGGGACTGATGAGCAGTTCTTC.

The chain has TRBV9 and TRBJ2-1; D gene uncertain. The V gene lost 3 bases and the J gene lost 10 bases, with 14 bases spanning the gap. This CDR3 has 13 amino acids. Germline V gives CDR1 SGDLS, CDR2 YYNGEE. DNA for the CDR3: TGTGCCAGCAGCGACCGACTCCTTGGAGAGCAGTTCTTC. It codes for CASSDRLLGEQFF.

This chain connects TRBV5-1 to TRBJ1-1; the D gene is possibly TRBD1 (6 bases). Germline-derived CDR1 and CDR2 are SGHRS and YFSETQ. The CDR3 loop spans 14 amino acids. Trimming stripped 6 bases from V and 5 bases from J, with 17 bases between. The CDR3 bases are TGCGCCAGCACCCGGGGGGGGGCTGAGACTGAAGCTTTCTTT. This sequence encodes CASTRGGAETEAFF. The whole variable domain, remainder taken from reference TRBV5-1 and TRBJ1-1, is KAGVTQTPRYLIKTRGQQVTLSCSPISGHRSVSWYQQTPGQGLQFLFEYFSETQRNKGNFPGRFSGRQFSNSRSEMNVSTLELGDSALYLCASTRGGAETEAFFGQGTRLTVV.